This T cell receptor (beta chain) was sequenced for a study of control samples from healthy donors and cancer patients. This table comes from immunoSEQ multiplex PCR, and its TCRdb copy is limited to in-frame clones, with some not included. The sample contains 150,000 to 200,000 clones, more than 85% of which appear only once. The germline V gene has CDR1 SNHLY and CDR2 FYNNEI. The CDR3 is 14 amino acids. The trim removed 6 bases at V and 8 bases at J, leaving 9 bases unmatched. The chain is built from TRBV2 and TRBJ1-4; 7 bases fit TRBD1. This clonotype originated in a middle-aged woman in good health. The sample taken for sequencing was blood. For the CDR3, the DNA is TGTGCCAGCAGCCCCGTGACCAGGGGGGAAAAACTGTTTTTT. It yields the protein CASSPVTRGEKLFF.